This T cell receptor beta chain was sequenced for a study of T cell responses to AZD1222 COVID-19 vaccine. The study's findings and limits: Compared with day 0, the breadth and depth of the Spike-specific TCR repertoire rose significantly after two doses of AZD1222. The donors showed a predominance of white British ancestry and of females, with possible underestimation of clonal diversity. Reportedly, nearly half the spike-specific TCRs target unmutated variant regions.

Germline V gives CDR1 LNHNV, CDR2 YYDKDF (reference sequence). The V gene lost 4 bases and the J gene lost 2 bases, with 12 bases spanning the gap. The CDR3 is made up of 15 amino acids. In regard to this clone: Its antigen remains unknown.

Sequencing used immunoSEQ multiplex PCR; TCRdb keeps in-frame clones, though not all of them. The data show around 100,000 clones, roughly 91% seen once. This sequence was found in an adult in good health. The V call is TRBV15, the J call TRBJ1-3; possibly TRBD1 for D (6 bases). The sequencing here drew on peripheral blood, taken on day 0 of AZD1222 vaccination. The CDR3 nucleotides are TGTGCCACCAGCAAACAGGGAGACCCTGGAAACACCATATATTTT. Translation: CATSKQGDPGNTIYF.